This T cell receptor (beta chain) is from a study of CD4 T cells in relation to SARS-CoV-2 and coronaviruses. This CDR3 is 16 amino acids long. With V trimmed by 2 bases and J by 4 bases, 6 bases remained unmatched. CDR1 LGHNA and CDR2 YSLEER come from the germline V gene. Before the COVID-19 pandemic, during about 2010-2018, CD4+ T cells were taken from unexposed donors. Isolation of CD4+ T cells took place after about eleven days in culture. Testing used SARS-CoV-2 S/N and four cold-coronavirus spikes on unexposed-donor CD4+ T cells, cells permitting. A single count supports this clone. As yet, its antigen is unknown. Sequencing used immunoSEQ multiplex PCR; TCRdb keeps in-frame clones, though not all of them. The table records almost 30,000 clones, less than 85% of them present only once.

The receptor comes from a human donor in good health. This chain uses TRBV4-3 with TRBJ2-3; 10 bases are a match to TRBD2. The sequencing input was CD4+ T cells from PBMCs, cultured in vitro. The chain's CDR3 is CASSQRRAGGADTQYF. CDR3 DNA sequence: TGCGCCAGCAGCCAACGTCGAGCGGGAGGGGCAGATACGCAGTATTTT.